This TCR beta chain comes out of a study of shared clonotypes between healthy human individuals. In germline, CDR1 is PRHDT, CDR2 FYEKMQ (reference sequence). V lost 5 bases, J lost 0 bases, and 11 bases lay in between. CDR3 length equals 16 residues. Assay: immunoSEQ multiplex PCR; the TCRdb copy retains only in-frame clones and omits some. Here the sample spans 490,000 or so clones, roughly 85% being singletons. The chain joins TRBV13 to TRBJ2-6; a weak D match, TRBD1 (5 bases). This sequence was found in a woman between 40 and 50 years old in good health. Some clones in this sample may be carry-over from other donors' samples. The sequenced sample consisted of PBMCs. The CDR3 nucleotides read TGTGCCAGCAGCCCGTACAGGACCTCTGGGGCCAACGTCCTGACTTTC. It yields the protein CASSPYRTSGANVLTF. Together with reference TRBV13 and TRBJ2-6, the CDR3 gives the full variable domain: AAGVIQSPRHLIKEKRETATLKCYPIPRHDTVYWYQQGPGQDPQFLISFYEKMQSDKGSIPDRFSAQQFSDYHSELNMSSLELGDSALYFCASSPYRTSGANVLTFGAGSRLTVL.